A selection of T cell receptor beta chains follows, all from one sample in a study of regulatory T cells in long-lasting Graves disease. TCRdb analysed the multiplex PCR reads with MiXCR anew, one entry per CDR3 protein. The sample shows some 340,000 distinct CDR3 sequences, approximately 25% of them seen only once. Sample: peripheral blood mononuclear cells (PBMCs), taken when the disease was refractory, from a patient treated with antithyroid drugs. These receptors were taken from a woman aged 35 to 49 with Graves disease. Both conserved end residues are part of each CDR3. The D gene is left open where the match is weak. Size values are once, few and many counts, or a class for expanded clones, and some rows have none.

v_call	j_call	d_call	clone_size	cdr3_aa	cdr3_nt
TRBV4-1	TRBJ1-1	TRBD1	-	CASSQAPDRRNTEAFF	TGCGCCAGCAGCCAAGCCCCGGACAGGAGGAACACTGAAGCTTTCTTT
TRBV28	TRBJ2-2	-	many	CASRDRNTGELFF	TGTGCCAGCAGGGACAGGAACACCGGGGAGCTGTTTTTT
TRBV12-3/TRBV12-4	TRBJ2-2	TRBD2	few	CASSPAGGRGTGELFF	TGTGCCAGCAGTCCCGCGGGCGGGAGAGGCACCGGGGAGCTGTTTTTT
TRBV12-5	TRBJ1-1	TRBD1	-	CASGPPTGEDTEAFF	TGTGCTAGTGGTCCACCGACAGGGGAGGACACTGAAGCTTTCTTT
TRBV28	TRBJ1-5	-	-	CASSSLTANSNQPQHF	TGTGCCAGCAGTTCCCTGACAGCAAATAGCAATCAGCCCCAGCATTTT
TRBV10-3	TRBJ2-4	TRBD2	few	CASAGTSGRGGRVQYF	TGTGCCAGTGCCGGGACTAGCGGGAGAGGTGGTAGGGTTCAGTACTTC
TRBV10-3	TRBJ2-7	TRBD2	-	CAISEGISGRFVWYEQYF	TGTGCCATCAGTGAGGGTATTAGCGGGAGATTTGTGTGGTACGAGCAGTACTTC
TRBV30	TRBJ1-1	TRBD1	-	CAWARDRGTEAFF	TGTGCCTGGGCGAGGGACAGGGGCACTGAAGCTTTCTTT
TRBV7-3	TRBJ2-3	-	-	CASSISDATDTQYF	TGTGCCAGCAGCATCTCGGACGCCACAGATACGCAGTATTTT
TRBV10-3	TRBJ1-1	-	many	CAISAPGRMNTEAFF	TGTGCCATCAGTGCGCCGGGACGAATGAACACTGAAGCTTTCTTT